This is a list of T cell receptor beta chains from one sample in a study of cytomegalovirus exposure and HLA in healthy donors. Libraries were prepared by immunoSEQ multiplex PCR; TCRdb keeps only in-frame clonotypes and omits some of them. The table lists about 210,000 clones, roughly 85% of them singletons. Sequencing was carried out using PBMCs. These receptors came from a male donor in good health and CMV-seronegative. Both conserved end residues are part of each CDR3. The D gene is left open where the match is weak. Some rows have no size entry. The others give once, few or many, or a class for an expanded clone.

TRBV30,TRBJ2-1,.,.,TGTGCCTGGAGTACCGGGGGAGGGCAGTTCTTC,CAWSTGGGQFF
TRBV28,TRBJ2-7,.,TRBD1,TGTGCCAGCAGCTTAGGGGACAGGGGTTACGAGCAGTACTTC,CASSLGDRGYEQYF
TRBV6-1,TRBJ1-2,few,.,TGTGCCAGCAGTGGATCGGGGTTGTGGGGTGGCTACACCTTC,CASSGSGLWGGYTF
TRBV5-5,TRBJ1-5,.,.,TGTGCCAGCAGCTTGGTTCCGGGGGGCAATCAGCCCCAGCATTTT,CASSLVPGGNQPQHF
TRBV7-3,TRBJ2-5,.,TRBD2,TGTGCCAGCAGCGCCCTTAGCGGGGCCCGGGAGACCCAGTACTTC,CASSALSGARETQYF
TRBV2,TRBJ1-4,few,.,TGTGCCAGCAGTACAGGTTACGAAAAACTGTTTTTT,CASSTGYEKLFF
TRBV14,TRBJ2-3,.,.,TGTGCCAGCAGCCCTTACACGGAGCCTCATCAGTATTTT,CASSPYTEPHQYF
TRBV20-1,TRBJ2-1,.,.,TGCAGTGCGGCGGGCCATGAGCAGTTCTTC,CSAAGHEQFF
TRBV29-1,TRBJ1-3,.,.,TGCAGCGTACCCGGGAGCTCCGGAAACACCATATATTTT,CSVPGSSGNTIYF
TRBV6-1,TRBJ1-2,.,.,TGTGCCAGCAGTGCCGACAGTTATGGCTACACCTTC,CASSADSYGYTF
TRBV9,TRBJ1-3,.,.,TGTGCCAGCAGCGTTTTCCTGGGGGGTACTGGAAACACCATATATTTT,CASSVFLGGTGNTIYF
TRBV2,TRBJ2-7,.,TRBD1,TGTGCCAGCAGTGATTGGGACAGCTCCTACGAGCAGTACTTC,CASSDWDSSYEQYF
TRBV10-3,TRBJ2-3,.,TRBD1,TGTGCCATCAGTGGACCGGACAGGTCATCAGATACGCAGTATTTT,CAISGPDRSSDTQYF
TRBV15,TRBJ1-2,.,TRBD1,TGTGCCACCAGCAAACAGGGGGCAGGAGACTATGGCTACACCTTC,CATSKQGAGDYGYTF
TRBV5-1,TRBJ2-7,.,TRBD2,TGCGCCAGCAGCCGGGGACTAGCGGGAGGAAACTACGAGCAGTACTTC,CASSRGLAGGNYEQYF
TRBV23-1,TRBJ1-2,.,TRBD1,TGCGCCAGCAGCCCGACAGGGCGGCGGAACTATGGCTACACCTTC,CASSPTGRRNYGYTF
TRBV19,TRBJ2-1,.,TRBD2,TGTGCCAGTAGTACTAGCGGTTACAATGAGCAGTTCTTC,CASSTSGYNEQFF
TRBV28,TRBJ1-2,.,TRBD1,TGTGCCAGCAGTATTGAGGACAGGGGGACTAAAAATGGCTACACCTTC,CASSIEDRGTKNGYTF
TRBV30,TRBJ1-5,.,.,TGTGCCTGGAGTCCAGGGCTGGGTCAGCCCCAGCATTTT,CAWSPGLGQPQHF
TRBV9,TRBJ2-5,.,TRBD1,TGTGCCAGCAGCGCGGACAGGGGGCAAGAGACCCAGTACTTC,CASSADRGQETQYF
TRBV9,TRBJ2-3,.,TRBD2,TGTGCCAGCTCAGCGGGGGGTCCGCACACAGATACGCAGTATTTT,CASSAGGPHTDTQYF
TRBV19,TRBJ1-3,.,.,TGTGCCAGTACCACACAGGGCTCTGGAAACACCATATATTTT,CASTTQGSGNTIYF
TRBV6-5,TRBJ1-1,.,.,TGTGCCAGCAGTACGCGGGGCACTAACACTGAAGCTTTCTTT,CASSTRGTNTEAFF
TRBV7-2,TRBJ2-7,.,TRBD2,TGTGCCAGCAGCTTGTACAGCGGGGGCGGCTACGAGCAGTACTTC,CASSLYSGGGYEQYF
TRBV28,TRBJ2-3,.,.,TGTGCCAGCAGTCCGGGGGGCACAGATACGCAGTATTTT,CASSPGGTDTQYF
TRBV9,TRBJ1-1,.,TRBD1,TGTGCCAGCAGCACCGGGACAGGGGTCTTGACTGAAGCTTTCTTT,CASSTGTGVLTEAFF
TRBV5-1,TRBJ2-1,.,TRBD2,TGCGCCAGCAGCATTCTTAGCGGGGAAGGGCAGTTCTTC,CASSILSGEGQFF
TRBV7-9,TRBJ2-1,.,TRBD2,TGTTCCAGCTGGGGAGGGGCTCGTGAGCAGTTCTTC,CSSWGGAREQFF
TRBV7-2,TRBJ1-1,.,TRBD1,TGTGCCAGCAGCACGAGACAGGGTATGGCTTTCTTT,CASSTRQGMAFF
TRBV7-7,TRBJ2-2,.,TRBD1,TGTGCTAGCAGCTTACGAGGGACAGTGTCCCCCGGGGAGCTGTTTTTT,CASSLRGTVSPGELFF
TRBV6-1,TRBJ1-2,.,.,TGTGCCAGCATCTCCGGGACATTGAACTATGGCTACACCTTC,CASISGTLNYGYTF
TRBV7-9,TRBJ2-1,once,TRBD2,TGTGCCAGCAGCCGACTAGCGGGGGGCACCTACAATGAGCAGTTCTTC,CASSRLAGGTYNEQFF
TRBV28,TRBJ2-2,.,.,TGTGCCAGCAGTTTTTTGAACTTAAACACCGGGGAGCTGTTTTTT,CASSFLNLNTGELFF